This TCR beta chain was identified during a study of T cell changes during pregnancy in multiple sclerosis. Clones were sequenced by immunoSEQ multiplex PCR, and TCRdb holds only the in-frame ones, with some missing. The sample contains under 75,000 clones, 91% of which appear only once. The CDR3 has 15 residues. Germline-derived CDR1 and CDR2 are MNHNY and SVGAGI (reference sequence). After removal of 5 bases from V and 3 bases from J, the junction contained 7 bases not matched to a gene. The sequenced sample was peripheral blood, obtained in the first trimester of pregnancy. The sequence derives from a female donor with multiple sclerosis, enrolled in a pregnancy study. The genes are TRBV6-6 and TRBJ2-1; 7 nucleotides line up with TRBD1. CDR3 in amino acids: CASSTLRTGYNEQFF. For the CDR3, the DNA is TGTGCCAGCAGTACCCTTCGGACAGGCTACAATGAGCAGTTCTTC.